This T cell receptor (beta chain) derives from a study of cytomegalovirus exposure and HLA in healthy donors. This clone has only a few counts. Trimming removed 2 bases from V and 3 bases from J; junction bases left unmatched: 5. The CDR3 extends over 15 amino acids. The germline V gene encodes CDR1 KGHSH and CDR2 LQKENI. The PCR used 60 Vbeta and 13 Jbeta primers. TCRdb keeps only in-frame clones here, not all; method: immunoSEQ multiplex PCR. This table holds about 100,000 clones, about 70% found once. Input material: PBMCs. The clonotype comes from a woman aged 70-85 years in good health and CMV-seropositive. The chain recombines TRBV18 with TRBJ2-7; 9 bases map to TRBD1. This CDR3 reads CASSPSGQGFYEQYF. Written as DNA, the CDR3 is TGTGCCAGCTCACCATCGGGACAGGGTTTCTACGAGCAGTACTTC.